This TCR beta chain was sequenced during a study of shared clonotypes between healthy human individuals. Study details: The composition of the donors was a couple of women and a few men aged 18 to 49. Three CD4 naive, three CD4 memory, two CD8 naive and one CD8 memory plate were used per donor.

Data came from immunoSEQ multiplex PCR; TCRdb stores just in-frame clones and leaves some out. Seen here are about 96,000 clones, almost 70% observed once, and the top ten hold approximately 50%. The CDR3 is made up of 15 amino acids. Germline V lookup: CDR1 SQVTM, CDR2 ANQGSEA. The V gene end was trimmed by 7 bases and the J gene end by 3 bases; junction bases not matched to a gene: 7. Both CD45RO+ cells and CCR7-negative CD45RA+ TemRA cells were combined to make up CD8 memory. The receptor was derived from a man aged 30 to 45 in good health. The sequencing input was memory CD8+ T cells sorted from blood. The subset was: CD45RO+ cells pooled with CCR7-negative TemRA cells. The chain combines TRBV29-1 with TRBJ2-2; 11 bases agree with TRBD2. The DNA of the CDR3 is TGCAGCGGCAAACTAGCGGGAGTAGACACCGGGGAGCTGTTTTTT. Residues: CSGKLAGVDTGELFF.